This T cell receptor beta chain emerged from a study of blood T cells in healthy people across ages. Looking at the study overall: Per every two T cells, about one barcoded beta molecule was captured by template switching.

Those donating, healthy Caucasian individuals from Russia, were aged roughly 6 to 100. It was roughly 10 milliliters of peripheral blood that were drawn from each donor. CDR1 and CDR2 (germline): DFQATT, SNEGSKA (reference sequence). This CDR3 has 12 residues. J lost 4 bases, V lost 4 bases, and 1 base had no gene match. The second PCR ran about 6 to 12 cycles with a sample-barcoded 5' primer and J-beta primers. Through a template-switch adaptor with 12 random nucleotides, each cDNA molecule received a tag. TCRdb fed the 5' RACE reads into MiXCR, producing one record per CDR3 protein. The repertoire holds about 690,000 distinct CDR3 sequences, with roughly 43% as singletons. This clonotype was recorded a few times.

The sequence was collected from a man of 80 years or more in good health. The specimen was blood. The chain uses TRBV20-1 and TRBJ2-1; TRBD1 matches 7 bases. The CDR3 loop reads CSAKDRYNEQFF. The CDR3 DNA follows: TGCAGTGCTAAGGACAGGTACAATGAGCAGTTCTTC.